Sequencing of this TCR beta chain was carried out in a study of blood T cell repertoires in COVID-19. Study information: Acute-phase and convalescent COVID-19 samples originated in the United States, Italy and Spain. PBMCs, B-cell-depleted T cells, or T cells provided the cDNA or gDNA that made up the material.

Original processing notes: Amplification of reference gene primers provided the estimated nucleated cell counts. The data were produced by immunoSEQ multiplex PCR, yet TCRdb's version contains in-frame clones alone and is incomplete. V and J calls and clone size are given by that table; D and trimming were obtained from the DNA. The sample lists tens of thousands of clones, 90% occurring once. V lost 4 bases and J lost 12, with 31 bases in between. This CDR3 is built from 17 residues. Germline CDR1 and CDR2: SQVTM and ANQGSEA. The TCR was taken from a woman between 55 and 75 years old with active COVID-19. The chain carries TRBV29-1 and TRBJ2-1, with D possibly being TRBD1 (7 bases). Material: peripheral blood. For the CDR3, the DNA is TGCAGCGTTGCAGGGGGACTCAGAGCGATGATTGCTTATGGGCAGTTCTTC. It specifies CSVAGGLRAMIAYGQFF.